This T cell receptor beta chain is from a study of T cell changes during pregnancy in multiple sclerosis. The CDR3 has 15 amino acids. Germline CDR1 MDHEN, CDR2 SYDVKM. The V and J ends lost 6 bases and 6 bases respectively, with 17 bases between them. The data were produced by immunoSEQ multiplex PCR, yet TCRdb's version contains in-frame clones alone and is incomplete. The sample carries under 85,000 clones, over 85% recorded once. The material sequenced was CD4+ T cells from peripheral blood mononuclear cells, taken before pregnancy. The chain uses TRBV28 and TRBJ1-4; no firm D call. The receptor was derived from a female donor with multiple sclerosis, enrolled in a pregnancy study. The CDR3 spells CASRTSGQADEKLFF. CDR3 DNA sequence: TGTGCCAGCAGAACCAGCGGCCAAGCGGATGAAAAACTGTTTTTT.